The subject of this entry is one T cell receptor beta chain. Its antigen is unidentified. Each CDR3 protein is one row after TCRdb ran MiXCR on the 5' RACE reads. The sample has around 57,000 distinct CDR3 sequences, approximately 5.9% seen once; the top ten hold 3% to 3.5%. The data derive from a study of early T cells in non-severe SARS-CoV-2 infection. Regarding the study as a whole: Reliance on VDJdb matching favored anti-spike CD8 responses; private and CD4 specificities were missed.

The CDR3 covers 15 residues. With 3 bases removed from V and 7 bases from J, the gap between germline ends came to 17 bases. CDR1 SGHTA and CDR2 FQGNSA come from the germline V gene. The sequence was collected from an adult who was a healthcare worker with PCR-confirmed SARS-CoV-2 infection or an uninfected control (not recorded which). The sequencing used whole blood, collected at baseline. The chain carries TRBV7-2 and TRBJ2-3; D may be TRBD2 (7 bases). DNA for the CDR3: TGTGCCAGCAGCTTGGAGTTGCGGGGGCGATATACGCAGTATTTT. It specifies CASSLELRGRYTQYF.